This T cell receptor beta chain was sequenced for a study of blood T cell repertoires in COVID-19. Here immunoSEQ multiplex PCR was the method, and the copy in TCRdb shows in-frame clones only, minus some. The sample lists 95,000 to 150,000 clones, about 86% occurring once. This clone came up a few times. The CDR3 contains 13 residues. The germline V gene has CDR1 SGHDN and CDR2 FVKESK. Trimming pared 4 bases from V and 7 bases from J, leaving 13 bases between. V and J are TRBV14 and TRBJ1-1; D gene unclear. The sample comprised peripheral blood. This sequence was found in a man of 80 years or more with active or convalescent COVID-19. The CDR3 DNA reads TGTGCCAGCAGCCTTAACAACGGAGTTGAAGCTTTCTTT. This sequence encodes CASSLNNGVEAFF.